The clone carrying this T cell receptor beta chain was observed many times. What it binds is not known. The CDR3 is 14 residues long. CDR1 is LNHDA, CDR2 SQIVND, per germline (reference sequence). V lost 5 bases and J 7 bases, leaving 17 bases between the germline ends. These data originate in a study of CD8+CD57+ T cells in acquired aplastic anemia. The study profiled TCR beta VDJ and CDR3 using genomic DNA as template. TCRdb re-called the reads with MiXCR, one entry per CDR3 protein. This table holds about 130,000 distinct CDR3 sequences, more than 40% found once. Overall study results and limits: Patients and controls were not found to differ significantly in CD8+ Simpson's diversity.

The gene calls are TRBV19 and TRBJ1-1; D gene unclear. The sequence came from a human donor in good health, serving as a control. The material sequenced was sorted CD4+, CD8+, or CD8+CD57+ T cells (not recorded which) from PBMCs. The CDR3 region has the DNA TGTGCCAGTAGTGCTGTCCTGACTTTCCGTGAAGCTTTCTTT. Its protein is CASSAVLTFREAFF.